The subject of this entry is one TCR beta chain. Participants reported their clinical history, and cohort assignment relied on those reports. What the recovered Cohort 3 donors had was two negative PCRs, clearance, or symptom resolution. The CDR3 has 15 amino acids. The V end lost 0 bases, the J end lost 0 bases, and 10 bases lay between the germline ends. CDR1 is SGHRS and CDR2 is YFSETQ in the germline V gene. As originally analysed: Amplified reference gene primers provided the basis for estimating nucleated cell counts. The protocol was immunoSEQ multiplex PCR, while the TCRdb copy is restricted to in-frame clones and leaves out a portion. V, J and clone size are those of that table, while D and trimming were read from the DNA. The sample shows over 300,000 clones, 89% of them seen only once. The data originate from a study of blood T cell repertoires in COVID-19. Looking at the study overall: The analysed material was cDNA or gDNA that came from T cells, B-cell-depleted T cells, or PBMCs.

The V gene is TRBV5-1, the J gene TRBJ2-7; tentative D call: TRBD2 (6 bases). The sample comprised PBMCs or T cells enriched from blood (not recorded which). This TCR was recovered from a woman in her thirties or forties who had recovered from COVID-19. The CDR3 is CASSLGGAISYEQYF. In nucleotides, the CDR3 is TGCGCCAGCAGCTTGGGCGGGGCCATCTCCTACGAGCAGTACTTC. The whole variable domain, filled in from reference TRBV5-1 and TRBJ2-7, reads KAGVTQTPRYLIKTRGQQVTLSCSPISGHRSVSWYQQTPGQGLQFLFEYFSETQRNKGNFPGRFSGRQFSNSRSEMNVSTLELGDSALYLCASSLGGAISYEQYFGPGTRLTVT.